Sequencing of this TCR beta chain was carried out in a study of shared clonotypes between healthy human individuals. As handled by the study authors: ImmunoSEQ supplied junction-only sequences lacking quality scores, so filtering was different. Clones were read by immunoSEQ multiplex PCR, and TCRdb kept only the in-frame ones, dropping some. The D gene and trimming were derived from the DNA, and the V and J assignments and clone size from that table. The table records about 490,000 clones, 70% to 85% of them present only once. CDR1 is SGHAT and CDR2 is FQNNGV in the germline V gene. This CDR3 spans 13 amino acids. V shed 4 bases and J shed 3 bases, with 9 bases lying between them.

V usage is TRBV11-2 and J usage is TRBJ1-1, with D unclear. Source material: PBMCs. The source of this sequence is a woman between 35 and 50 years old in good health. Some clones in this sample may be carry-over from other donors' samples. The CDR3 DNA reads TGTGCCAGCAGCTCCGATGAGGACACTGAAGCTTTCTTT. It is translated as CASSSDEDTEAFF.